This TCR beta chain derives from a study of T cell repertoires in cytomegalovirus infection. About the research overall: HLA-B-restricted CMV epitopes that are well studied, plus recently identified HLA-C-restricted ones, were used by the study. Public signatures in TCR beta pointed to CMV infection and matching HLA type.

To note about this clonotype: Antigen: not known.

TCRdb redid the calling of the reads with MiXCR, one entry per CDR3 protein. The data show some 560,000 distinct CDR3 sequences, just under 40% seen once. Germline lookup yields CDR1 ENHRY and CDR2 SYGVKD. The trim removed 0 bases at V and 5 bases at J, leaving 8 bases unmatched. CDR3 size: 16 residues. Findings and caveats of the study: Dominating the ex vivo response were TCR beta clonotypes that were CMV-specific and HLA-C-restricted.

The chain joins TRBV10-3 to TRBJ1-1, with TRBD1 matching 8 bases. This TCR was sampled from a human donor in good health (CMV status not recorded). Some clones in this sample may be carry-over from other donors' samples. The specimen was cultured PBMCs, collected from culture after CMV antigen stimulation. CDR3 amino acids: CAISESLAGGLTEAFF. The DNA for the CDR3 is TGTGCCATCAGTGAGTCTCTAGCAGGGGGCTTGACTGAAGCTTTCTTT.